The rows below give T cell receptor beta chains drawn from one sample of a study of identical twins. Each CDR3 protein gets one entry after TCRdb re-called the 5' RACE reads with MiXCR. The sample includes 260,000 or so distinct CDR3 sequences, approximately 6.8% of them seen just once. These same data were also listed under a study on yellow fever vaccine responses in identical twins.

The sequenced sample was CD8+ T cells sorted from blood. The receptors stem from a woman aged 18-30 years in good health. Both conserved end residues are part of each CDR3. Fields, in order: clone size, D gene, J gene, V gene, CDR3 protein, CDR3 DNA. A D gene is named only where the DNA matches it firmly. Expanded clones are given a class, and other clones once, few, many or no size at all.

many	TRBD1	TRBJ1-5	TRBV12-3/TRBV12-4	CASRMDRGGNQPQHF	TGTGCCAGCAGGATGGACAGGGGGGGCAATCAGCCCCAGCATTTT
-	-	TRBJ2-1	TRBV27	CASAGRNEQFF	TGTGCCAGCGCGGGGAGGAATGAGCAGTTCTTC
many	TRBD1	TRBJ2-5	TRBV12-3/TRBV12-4	CASSLPGQGFQETQYF	TGTGCCAGCAGTCTACCGGGACAGGGTTTCCAAGAGACCCAGTACTTC
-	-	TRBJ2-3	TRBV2	CASFTDSAISTDTQYF	TGTGCCAGCTTTACGGACAGTGCCATTAGCACAGATACGCAGTATTTT
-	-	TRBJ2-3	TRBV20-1	CSARDQEGVGLGTDTQYF	TGCAGTGCTAGAGATCAGGAGGGAGTCGGTCTCGGCACAGATACGCAGTATTTT
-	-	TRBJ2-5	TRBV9	CASSVYGGEETQYF	TGTGCCAGCAGCGTATACGGAGGGGAAGAGACCCAGTACTTC
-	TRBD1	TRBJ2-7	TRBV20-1	CSARRRGDSYYEQYF	TGCAGTGCTAGACGTCGAGGGGACAGCTACTACGAGCAGTACTTC
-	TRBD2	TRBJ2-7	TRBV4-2	CASSQETSGNSYEQYF	TGTGCCAGCAGCCAAGAGACTAGCGGGAATTCCTACGAGCAGTACTTC
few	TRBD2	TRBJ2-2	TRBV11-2	CASSPRTSGANTGELFF	TGTGCCAGCAGCCCAAGGACTAGCGGCGCGAACACCGGGGAGCTGTTTTTT
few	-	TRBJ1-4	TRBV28	CASRTDREKLFF	TGTGCCAGCAGGACCGACCGGGAAAAACTGTTTTTT
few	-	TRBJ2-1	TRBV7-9	CASSGGRGYEQFF	TGTGCCAGCAGCGGTGGTAGGGGATATGAGCAGTTCTTC
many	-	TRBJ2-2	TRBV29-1	CSVEDGPAGELFF	TGCAGCGTTGAAGATGGGCCGGCCGGGGAGCTGTTTTTT
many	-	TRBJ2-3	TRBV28	CASRATATSTDTQYF	TGTGCCAGCAGAGCTACAGCCACTAGCACAGATACGCAGTATTTT
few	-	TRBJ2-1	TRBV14	CASSQVPSYNEQFF	TGTGCCAGCAGCCAGGTACCGTCCTACAATGAGCAGTTCTTC
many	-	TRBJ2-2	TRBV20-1	CSARVGGTNTGELFF	TGCAGTGCTAGAGTGGGGGGAACGAACACCGGGGAGCTGTTTTTT
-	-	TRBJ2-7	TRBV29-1	CSVEVAYEQYF	TGCAGCGTTGAAGTAGCCTACGAGCAGTACTTC
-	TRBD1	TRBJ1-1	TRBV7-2	CASSSTWDRRNTEAFF	TGTGCCAGCAGCTCGACATGGGACAGGAGGAACACTGAAGCTTTCTTT
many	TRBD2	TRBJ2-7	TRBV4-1	CASSHKGLAGYEQYF	TGCGCCAGCAGCCACAAGGGACTAGCGGGTTACGAGCAGTACTTC
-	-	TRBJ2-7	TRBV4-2	CASSLLGAYEQYF	TGTGCCAGCAGCCTGTTGGGAGCCTACGAGCAGTACTTC
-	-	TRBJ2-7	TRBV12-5	CASGLVLYEQYF	TGTGCTAGTGGTTTGGTACTGTACGAGCAGTACTTC
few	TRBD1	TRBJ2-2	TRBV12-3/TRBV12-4	CASSPEGASPGELFF	TGTGCCAGCTCCCCCGAGGGGGCCTCCCCCGGGGAGCTGTTTTTT
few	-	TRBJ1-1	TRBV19	CASSIMEGTEAFF	TGTGCCAGTAGTATTATGGAGGGGACTGAAGCTTTCTTT
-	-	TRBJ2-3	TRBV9	CASSPIPDTQYF	TGTGCCAGCAGTCCAATTCCAGATACGCAGTATTTT
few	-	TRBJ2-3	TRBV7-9	CASSLGDFGTQYF	TGTGCCAGCAGCTTAGGTGACTTCGGTACGCAGTATTTT
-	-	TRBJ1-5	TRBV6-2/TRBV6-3	CASSYDGQRGSRQPQHF	TGTGCCAGCAGTTACGACGGACAGAGGGGATCCCGTCAGCCCCAGCATTTT
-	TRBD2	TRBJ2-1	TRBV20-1	CSADSGGSSYNEQFF	TGCAGTGCCGATAGCGGGGGAAGCTCCTACAATGAGCAGTTCTTC
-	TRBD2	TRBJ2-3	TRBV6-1	CASTGQRGYTDTQYF	TGTGCCAGCACGGGGCAGCGGGGTTACACAGATACGCAGTATTTT
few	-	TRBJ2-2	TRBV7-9	CASSLIYNSNTGELFF	TGTGCCAGCAGCTTAATCTACAACTCGAACACCGGGGAGCTGTTTTTT
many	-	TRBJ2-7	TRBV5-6	CASSSGTAATDEQYF	TGTGCCAGCAGCTCGGGGACGGCTGCTACGGACGAGCAGTACTTC
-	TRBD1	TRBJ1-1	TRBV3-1	CASSQTGGANTEAFF	TGTGCCAGCAGCCAGACAGGGGGAGCGAACACTGAAGCTTTCTTT
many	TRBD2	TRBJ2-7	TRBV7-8	CASSSSGRPALLNYEQYF	TGTGCCAGCAGCTCCAGCGGGAGGCCCGCCTTGTTGAACTACGAGCAGTACTTC
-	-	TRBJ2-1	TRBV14	CASSQDTGVGLDNEQFF	TGTGCCAGCAGCCAAGATACCGGGGTTGGTCTCGACAATGAGCAGTTCTTC
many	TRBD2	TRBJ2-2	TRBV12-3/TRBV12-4	CASTPRDYYTGELFF	TGTGCCAGCACTCCCCGGGACTATTACACCGGGGAGCTGTTTTTT
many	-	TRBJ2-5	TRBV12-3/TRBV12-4	CASSIIGHPDQETQYF	TGTGCCAGCAGTATCATTGGGCACCCCGACCAAGAGACCCAGTACTTC
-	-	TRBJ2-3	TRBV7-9	CASSLGDGGTSTDTQYF	TGTGCCAGCAGCTTAGGCGATGGCGGGACTAGCACAGATACGCAGTATTTT
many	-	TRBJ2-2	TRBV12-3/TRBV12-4	CAIPTPTGELFF	TGTGCCATCCCGACACCCACCGGGGAGCTGTTTTTT
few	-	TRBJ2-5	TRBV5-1	CASSPKWQGGETQYF	TGCGCCAGCAGCCCGAAGTGGCAGGGGGGAGAGACCCAGTACTTC
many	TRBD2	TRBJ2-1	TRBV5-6	CASSLAEWWTSGFWGSYNEQFF	TGTGCCAGCAGCTTGGCCGAATGGTGGACTAGCGGGTTCTGGGGGTCCTACAATGAGCAGTTCTTC
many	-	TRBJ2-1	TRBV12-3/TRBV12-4	CASSFGTDNEQFF	TGTGCCAGCAGTTTCGGAACGGACAATGAGCAGTTCTTC
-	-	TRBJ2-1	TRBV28	CASSLLNSYNEQFF	TGTGCCAGCAGTTTATTGAACTCCTACAATGAGCAGTTCTTC
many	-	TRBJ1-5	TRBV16	CASSQEGGSNQPQHF	TGTGCCAGCAGCCAAGAGGGGGGTAGCAATCAGCCCCAGCATTTT
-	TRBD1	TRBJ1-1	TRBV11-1	CASSLAPWTGNTEAFF	TGTGCCAGCAGCTTAGCCCCATGGACAGGGAACACTGAAGCTTTCTTT
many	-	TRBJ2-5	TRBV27	CASSLLAQGEKTQYF	TGTGCCAGCAGTTTATTAGCCCAGGGAGAGAAGACCCAGTACTTC
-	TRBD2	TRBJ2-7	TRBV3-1	CASSYGLAGVRVPYEQYF	TGTGCCAGCAGCTATGGACTAGCGGGAGTCAGAGTTCCCTACGAGCAGTACTTC
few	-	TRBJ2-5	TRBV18	CASSQVFQETQYF	TGTGCCAGCTCACAGGTCTTCCAAGAGACCCAGTACTTC
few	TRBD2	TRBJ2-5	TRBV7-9	CASSSTGTSREAQYF	TGTGCCAGCAGCTCTACCGGGACTAGCCGGGAGGCCCAGTACTTC
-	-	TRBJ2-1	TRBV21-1	CASSAGRILGYNEQFF	TGTGCCAGCAGCGCCGGGCGTATTCTCGGGTACAATGAGCAGTTCTTC
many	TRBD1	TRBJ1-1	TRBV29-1	CSVEAGDRMNTEAFF	TGCAGCGTTGAAGCAGGGGACAGAATGAACACTGAAGCTTTCTTT
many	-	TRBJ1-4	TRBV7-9	CASSQTGLGEKLFF	TGTGCCAGCAGCCAGACAGGTTTGGGTGAAAAACTGTTTTTT
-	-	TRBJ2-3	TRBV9	CASSVFGTITDTQYF	TGTGCCAGCAGCGTATTTGGGACGATCACAGATACGCAGTATTTT
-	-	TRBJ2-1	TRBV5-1	CASSPEGGDNEQFF	TGCGCCAGCAGCCCGGAGGGGGGTGACAATGAGCAGTTCTTC
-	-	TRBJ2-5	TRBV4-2	CASSQEEGSWETQYF	TGTGCCAGCAGCCAAGAGGAGGGGAGCTGGGAGACCCAGTACTTC
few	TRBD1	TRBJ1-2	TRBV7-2	CASSSSPGQGAYYGYTF	TGTGCCAGCAGCTCGAGCCCGGGACAGGGGGCTTACTATGGCTACACCTTC
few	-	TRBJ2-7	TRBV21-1	CARRGPEQYF	TGTGCCCGAAGAGGTCCCGAGCAGTACTTC
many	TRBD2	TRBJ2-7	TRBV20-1	CSAGGRSYEQYF	TGCAGTGCTGGCGGGAGGTCCTACGAGCAGTACTTC
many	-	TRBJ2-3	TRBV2	CASSELSTATDTQYF	TGTGCCAGCAGTGAACTATCGACGGCCACCGATACGCAGTATTTT